This TCR beta chain was identified in a study of CD8 T cells in Susac syndrome. A quantity of roughly 0.5 to 1 ug RNA underwent reverse transcription using random hexamers. TCRdb reprocessed the immunoSEQ multiplex PCR reads via MiXCR and lists one record per CDR3 protein. The sample has 170,000 or so distinct CDR3 sequences; around 95% are singletons. This clonotype occurred once. This CDR3 has 16 amino acids. Germline V gives CDR1 SGHNT, CDR2 YYREEE (reference sequence). V was clipped by 4 bases and J by 7 bases; unmatched bases: 14. This receptor was identified in a human donor with Susac syndrome. The sequencing input was CD4+ T cells from PBMCs. The chain joins TRBV5-4 to TRBJ2-5, with 9 positions matching TRBD1. The CDR3 region is CASSPPGQGPEGTQYF. CDR3 bases: TGTGCCAGCAGCCCGCCGGGACAGGGCCCAGAGGGGACCCAGTACTTC.